A single sample gave rise to the 13 T cell receptor beta chains below, sequenced in a study of CD8 T cells in Susac syndrome. When the RNA was reverse transcribed, random hexamers were used with an input of about 0.5 to 1 ug. Each CDR3 protein gets one entry after TCRdb re-called the immunoSEQ multiplex PCR reads with MiXCR. This sample has fewer than 300,000 distinct CDR3 sequences, with about 88% found just once. The sequencing sample was made of CD8+ T cells from PBMCs. These receptors were taken from a human donor with multiple sclerosis.

CDR3 coding DNA: TGTGCCAGCAGCCAAGATGTTTGGGGTGCGGGAGGGCCGGAAGAGCAGTTCTTC. This encodes CASSQDVWGAGGPEEQFF. The V call is TRBV3-1, the J call TRBJ2-1, with 9 bases aligning to TRBD2. Germline trimming cut 0 bases from V and 10 bases from J; bases unmatched to any gene: 16. Germline CDR1 is LGHDT and CDR2 is YNNKEL (reference sequence). The CDR3 consists of 18 residues.

The V and J genes are TRBV6-1 and TRBJ2-5, with 9 nucleotides matching TRBD2. Germline CDR1 reads MNHNS; CDR2 reads SASEGT. This CDR3 comprises 15 residues. V lost 3 bases, J lost 6 bases, and 8 bases stayed unmatched. The CDR3 reads CASSEGSGSRQTQYF. DNA of the CDR3: TGTGCCAGCAGTGAGGGTAGCGGGAGTAGACAGACCCAGTACTTC.

The V and J genes are TRBV9 and TRBJ1-4; a weak D match, TRBD1 (6 bases). Germline V gene data show CDR1 as SGDLS and CDR2 as YYNGEE. V gave up 4 bases and J gave up 5 bases, with 18 bases separating them. CDR3 length equals 16 residues. The CDR3 nucleotides read TGTGCCAGCAGCCACCATATGACAGGCGAGAATGAAAAACTGTTTTTT. It codes for CASSHHMTGENEKLFF. The entire variable domain, with the rest obtained from reference TRBV9 and TRBJ1-4, is as follows: DSGVTQTPKHLITATGQRVTLRCSPRSGDLSVYWYQQSLDQGLQFLIQYYNGEERAKGNILERFSAQQFPDLHSELNLSSLELGDSALYFCASSHHMTGENEKLFFGSGTQLSVL.

This rearrangement joins TRBV21-1 to TRBJ2-5; the D call in the table, TRBD2, was not verified against the DNA. TRBV21-1 is termed a pseudogene. The CDR3 runs to 14 residues. CDR3 DNA: TGTGCCAGCAACCCGGGGAGGGGAGGGGAGACCCAGTACTTC. It codes for CASNPGRGGETQYF.

V is TRBV18 and J is TRBJ2-1; TRBD2 aligns across 7 bases. The V segment lost 2 bases and the J segment 8 bases; nucleotides outside the gene matches: 12. The CDR3 covers 16 residues. Germline CDR1 KGHSH, CDR2 LQKENI. The CDR3 coding sequence is TGTGCCAGCTCACCAGTGGGGAGCGGGAAACTCGATGAGCAGTTCTTC. Translating gives CASSPVGSGKLDEQFF.

The V and J genes are TRBV4-2 and TRBJ2-5; D remains ambiguous. Germline-derived CDR1 and CDR2 are LGHNA and YNFKEQ. Trimming pared 1 base from V and 4 bases from J, leaving 7 bases between. This CDR3 is built from 13 residues. The CDR3 spells CASSQADTETQYF. CDR3 coding DNA: TGTGCCAGCAGCCAAGCGGATACAGAGACCCAGTACTTC.

The V gene is TRBV28, the J gene TRBJ2-1, with a possible D match to TRBD1 (5 bases). The CDR3 is 15 residues long. The V end was cut by 4 bases, the J end by 0 bases, with 10 bases between. CDR1 MDHEN and CDR2 SYDVKM come from the germline V gene. The CDR3 region is CASSSQDRSYNEQFF. The CDR3 bases are TGTGCCAGCAGTTCACAGGATCGCTCCTACAATGAGCAGTTCTTC. The complete variable domain, with remaining parts taken from reference TRBV28 and TRBJ2-1, reads DVKVTQSSRYLVKRTGEKVFLECVQDMDHENMFWYRQDPGLGLRLIYFSYDVKMKEKGDIPEGYSVSREKKERFSLILESASTNQTSMYLCASSSQDRSYNEQFFGPGTRLTVL.

There are a few counts of this clonotype. CDR3 bases: TGTGCCAGCAGCTTAGGACTAGCGGGAACCTACGAGCAGTACTTC. Its translation is CASSLGLAGTYEQYF. The chain employs TRBV28 and TRBJ2-7; 12 bases fit TRBD2. J was trimmed by 2 bases and V by 6 bases; bases with no gene match: 5. The CDR3 is 15 residues long. Germline V gene data show CDR1 as MDHEN and CDR2 as SYDVKM.

This rearrangement joins TRBV7-9 to TRBJ2-7, with a possible D match to TRBD2 (6 bases). The CDR3 length is 13 residues. The germline gives CDR1 SEHNR, CDR2 FQNEAQ (reference sequence). V shed 4 bases and J shed 9 bases, with 16 bases lying between them. In nucleotides, the CDR3 is TGTGCCAGCAGCTCCCACGGGCGGGAAGGGCAGTACTTC. Translating gives CASSSHGREGQYF.

V is TRBV9 and J is TRBJ2-1, with 7 bases aligning to TRBD2. With 2 bases clipped from V and 6 bases from J, the junction kept 11 bases outside the gene matches. Looked up from germline, CDR1 is SGDLS and CDR2 is YYNGEE. The CDR3 has 16 amino acids. The CDR3 sequence is CASSVPHGGGRNEQFF. In nucleotides, the CDR3 is TGTGCCAGCAGCGTCCCCCATGGGGGGGGTCGCAATGAGCAGTTCTTC.

V usage is TRBV7-9 and J usage is TRBJ2-7, with 11 bases matching TRBD2. V lost 5 bases, J lost 0 bases, and 3 bases stayed unmatched. CDR1 is SEHNR and CDR2 is FQNEAQ in the germline V gene (reference sequence). The CDR3 runs 15 residues. Here the CDR3 DNA reads TGTGCCAGCAGCGACACTAGCGGGAGCTCCTACGAGCAGTACTTC. Its protein is CASSDTSGSSYEQYF.

V and J are TRBV29-1 and TRBJ2-5; 9 positions match TRBD2. CDR1 SQVTM and CDR2 ANQGSEA come from the germline V gene. V shed 2 bases, J shed 5 bases, and the junction held 9 bases outside the gene matches. The CDR3 extends over 15 amino acids. CDR3 DNA: TGCAGCGTTGAATGGCGGGAGGGCCGGTGGGAGACCCAGTACTTC. Translating gives CSVEWREGRWETQYF.

This clonotype turned up a few times. The chain joins TRBV5-6 to TRBJ1-3, with D unclear. The CDR3 totals 14 residues. The V end lost 4 bases, the J end lost 0 bases, and 8 bases lay between the germline ends. The germline V gene encodes CDR1 SGHDT and CDR2 YYEEEE. The CDR3 loop reads CASSPTLSGNTIYF. The DNA for the CDR3 is TGTGCCAGCAGCCCTACTCTCTCTGGAAACACCATATATTTT.